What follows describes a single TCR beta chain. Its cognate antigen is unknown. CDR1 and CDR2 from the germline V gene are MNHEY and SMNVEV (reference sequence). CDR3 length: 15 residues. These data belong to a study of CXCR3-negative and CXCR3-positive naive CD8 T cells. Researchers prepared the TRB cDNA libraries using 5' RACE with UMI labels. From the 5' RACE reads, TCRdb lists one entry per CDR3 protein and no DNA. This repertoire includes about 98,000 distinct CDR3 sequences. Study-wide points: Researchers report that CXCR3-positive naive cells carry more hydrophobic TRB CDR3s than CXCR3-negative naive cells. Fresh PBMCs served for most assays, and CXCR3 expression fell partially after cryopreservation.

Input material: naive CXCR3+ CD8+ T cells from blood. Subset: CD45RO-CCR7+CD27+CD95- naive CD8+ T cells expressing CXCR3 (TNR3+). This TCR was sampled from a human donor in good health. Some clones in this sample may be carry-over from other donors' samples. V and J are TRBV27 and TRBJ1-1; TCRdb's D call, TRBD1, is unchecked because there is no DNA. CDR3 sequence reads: CASSLSVRGRTEAFF.